This T cell receptor (beta chain) was retrieved from a study of CD8 T cells in ankylosing spondylitis (dated by TCRdb to about 2017). At the level of the whole study: The study set out to find disease-linked TCR variants by profiling T cell receptor beta repertoires in ankylosing spondylitis patients and healthy donors. The full study cohort was made up of about 25 ankylosing spondylitis patients and 108 healthy donors. Peripheral blood was sampled, and synovial fluid was additionally collected from ankylosing spondylitis patients. Broader findings and caveats from the paper: In peripheral blood, the disease-linked clones were found at relatively low frequencies and had a CD8+ phenotype. Some motif variants had previously been reported in the synovial fluid and blood of reactive arthritis patients, which suggests shared mechanisms of disease initiation. Significant enrichment of the disease-linked clones was reported in matched synovial fluid samples from ankylosing spondylitis patients. Blood from ankylosing spondylitis patients appeared to be characterized by a TCR beta motif composed of about 8 highly homologous amino acid variants.

As regards this clonotype: Its antigen target is currently unknown. Base quality data are lacking; no much larger clone is found one base away.

Sequencing was carried out with an Illumina HiSeq 2500. TCR beta libraries were prepared by quantitative 5'-RACE with molecular barcodes. The original pipeline was this. Disease-linked TCR variants were identified with a new computational method built on a probabilistic model of VDJ rearrangement. TCRdb ran its own pipeline on the public reads, namely fastp trimming at Q25 and MiXCR clone calling, and kept in-frame beta chains. Rows are unified per CDR3 protein, each entry keeping the most common DNA and genes. These V and J calls are TCRdb output, not the study's own analysis. The sample records 300,000 to 400,000 distinct CDR3 sequences, approximately 10% of which are singletons. Jointly, the top ten make up roughly a tenth of the sample. The germline V gene specifies SGDLS as CDR1 and YYNGEE as CDR2. The CDR3 holds 15 amino acids from the cysteine to the phenylalanine. The sequence is cut down to CDR3 DNA, 45 bases in frame from base 1. V gives up 0 bases and J gives up 0 bases, and the segment between their germline ends measures 7 bases.

The chain was built from TRBV9 and TRBJ2-1; no D gene is confidently identified. This sequence originates from a female donor with ankylosing spondylitis or in good health (not recorded which). The sample consisted of blood, either unsorted or a sorted T cell fraction (not recorded which). The CDR3 loop reads CASSVGRLSYNEQFF. The base sequence is TGTGCCAGCAGCGTAGGGCGGCTCTCCTACAATGAGCAGTTCTTC.